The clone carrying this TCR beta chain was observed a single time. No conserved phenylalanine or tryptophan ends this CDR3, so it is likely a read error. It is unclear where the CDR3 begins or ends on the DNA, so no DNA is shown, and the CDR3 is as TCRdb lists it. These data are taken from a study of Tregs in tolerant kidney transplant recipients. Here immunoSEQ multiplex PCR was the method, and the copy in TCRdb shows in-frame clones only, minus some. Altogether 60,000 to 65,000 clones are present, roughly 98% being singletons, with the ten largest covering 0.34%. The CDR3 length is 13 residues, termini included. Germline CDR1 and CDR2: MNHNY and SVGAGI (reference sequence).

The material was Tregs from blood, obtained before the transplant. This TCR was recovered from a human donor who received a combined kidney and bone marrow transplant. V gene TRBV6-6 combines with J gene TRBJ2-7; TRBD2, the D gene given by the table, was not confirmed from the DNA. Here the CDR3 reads CASSPGLAGLIGL.